The 20 T cell receptor beta chains below come from one sample, sequenced in a study of T cell responses to AZD1222 COVID-19 vaccine. Sequencing was performed with immunoSEQ multiplex PCR; in TCRdb, only in-frame clones are kept and a portion is missing. The table records around 70,000 clones, 70% to 80% of them present only once. The source material was peripheral blood, sampled on day 0 of MenACWY control vaccination. Receptors were obtained from an adult in good health.

The CDR3: CASSEEGPPNTEAFF. DNA for the CDR3: TGTGCCAGCAGTGAAGAGGGGCCTCCGAACACTGAAGCTTTCTTT. The rearrangement uses TRBV2 and TRBJ1-1; D possibly corresponds to TRBD1 (5 bases). This CDR3 contains 15 residues. V lost 1 base and J 1 base, leaving 10 bases between the germline ends. Germline loops: CDR1 SNHLY, CDR2 FYNNEI.

This clone has more than one count but fewer than ten. V and J are TRBV30 and TRBJ1-2; D is unclear. Trimming stripped 5 bases from V and 0 bases from J, with 10 bases between. The germline V gene encodes CDR1 GTSNPN and CDR2 SVGIG (reference sequence). CDR3 size: 13 residues. CDR3 DNA sequence: TGTGCCTGGTCGGACGGAGCTAACTATGGCTACACCTTC. Its protein is CAWSDGANYGYTF.

V usage is TRBV18 and J usage is TRBJ1-2; D gene unclear. V was shortened by 4 bases and J by 6 bases, with 12 bases between the two germline ends. CDR3 length: 13 residues. CDR1 and CDR2 from the germline V gene are KGHSH and LQKENI. The CDR3 DNA reads as TGTGCCAGCTCACGGGAGGTTCGGGATGGCTACACCTTC. Protein product: CASSREVRDGYTF.

The genes are TRBV11-3 and TRBJ1-1; 7 bases fit TRBD1. Per the germline V gene, CDR1 is SGHNT and CDR2 is YENEEA. The CDR3 extends over 14 amino acids. V dropped 4 bases and J dropped 2; count of bases not matched to a gene: 4. The CDR3 reads CASSSGTVNTEAFF. In nucleotides, the CDR3 is TGTGCCAGCAGCTCCGGGACAGTCAACACTGAAGCTTTCTTT.

This clone was observed a single time. The gene calls are TRBV2 and TRBJ1-1; D ambiguous. The V and J ends lost 6 bases and 0 bases respectively, with 8 bases between them. The CDR3 is 13 residues long. Germline values: CDR1 SNHLY, CDR2 FYNNEI. CDR3 sequence (DNA): TGTGCCAGCAGGCCGAACATGAACACTGAAGCTTTCTTT. Its translation is CASRPNMNTEAFF.

The chain is built from TRBV20-1 and TRBJ2-1; TRBD2 matches 8 bases. Germline loops: CDR1 DFQATT, CDR2 SNEGSKA (reference sequence). This CDR3 has 14 amino acids. The V segment lost 3 bases and the J segment 9 bases; nucleotides outside the gene matches: 10. The CDR3 here is CSASPGLDPFEQFF. CDR3 nucleotides: TGCAGTGCTAGTCCGGGACTAGACCCTTTTGAGCAGTTCTTC.

V gene TRBV19 combines with J gene TRBJ1-6; maybe TRBD1 (5 bases). Germline V lookup: CDR1 LNHDA, CDR2 SQIVND (reference sequence). Trimming left V 3 bases short and J 10 bases short, with 10 bases between. This CDR3 has 13 amino acids. The CDR3 spells CASSMAGNSPLHF. CDR3 sequence (DNA): TGTGCCAGTAGTATGGCAGGGAACTCACCCCTCCACTTT.

This clone is a singleton in its sample. J is TRBJ1-1 and V is TRBV4-3; D remains ambiguous. The length of the CDR3 is 13 residues. Germline values: CDR1 LGHNA, CDR2 YSLEER. V lost 0 bases and J lost 7, with 9 bases in between. CDR3 in DNA: TGCGCCAGCAGCCAAGATTGGCGTGATGAAGCTTTCTTT. It translates to CASSQDWRDEAFF.

This clone was seen a few times. The J gene is TRBJ1-1, the V gene TRBV29-1; D gene ambiguous. Germline values: CDR1 SQVTM, CDR2 ANQGSEA. CDR3 length equals 12 residues. V was cut by 6 bases and J by 4 bases, with 12 bases left in between. The CDR3 spells CSVLIPGTEAFF. CDR3 sequence (DNA): TGCAGCGTCCTAATCCCCGGCACTGAAGCTTTCTTT. Complete variable domain (other parts from reference TRBV29-1 and TRBJ1-1): SAVISQKPSRDICQRGTSLTIQCQVDSQVTMMFWYRQQPGQSLTLIATANQGSEATYESGFVIDKFPISRPNLTFSTLTVSNMSPEDSSIYLCSVLIPGTEAFFGQGTRLTVV.

DNA for the CDR3: TGTGCCAGCAGCGCCCGAGCGGGAGGGCAAGAGACCCAGTACTTC. This sequence encodes CASSARAGGQETQYF. V usage is TRBV7-3 and J usage is TRBJ2-5; 10 positions agree with TRBD2. After removal of 5 bases from V and 2 bases from J, the junction contained 5 bases not matched to a gene. The CDR3 extends over 15 amino acids. Germline CDR1 reads SGHTA; CDR2 reads FQGTGA.

The chain recombines TRBV10-3 with TRBJ2-3; D gene unclear. V was clipped by 0 bases and J by 0 bases, with 1 base between them. The CDR3 totals 13 residues. The germline V gene encodes CDR1 ENHRY and CDR2 SYGVKD. CDR3 residues: CAISESSTDTQYF. CDR3 nucleotide sequence: TGTGCCATCAGTGAGTCCAGCACAGATACGCAGTATTTT.

This chain uses TRBV29-1 with TRBJ1-1, with 9 bases aligning to TRBD1. CDR1 and CDR2 from the germline V gene are SQVTM and ANQGSEA. J gave up 1 base and V 6 bases, and 6 bases lay outside the gene matches. The CDR3 totals 14 residues. CDR3 protein: CSVAGTGRNTEAFF. CDR3 DNA sequence: TGCAGCGTAGCCGGGACAGGGAGGAACACTGAAGCTTTCTTT.

V is TRBV6-6 and J is TRBJ2-7; the D is unclear. The germline CDR1 and CDR2 sequences are MNHNY and SVGAGI (reference sequence). Trimming left V 2 bases short and J 6 bases short, with 8 bases between. The CDR3 has 12 amino acids. CDR3 region: CASSYSAAEQYF. The CDR3 nucleotides read TGTGCCAGCAGTTACAGCGCGGCCGAGCAGTACTTC.

This clone was counted a few times. The rearrangement uses TRBV7-9 and TRBJ2-7; D is uncertain. Germline CDR1 is SEHNR and CDR2 is FQNEAQ (reference sequence). Trimming pared 3 bases from V and 5 bases from J, leaving 17 bases between. This CDR3 region has 15 residues. CDR3 amino acids: CASSFSFTAFDEQYF. CDR3 bases: TGTGCCAGCAGCTTTTCATTCACAGCCTTTGACGAGCAGTACTTC.

The chain carries TRBV7-9 and TRBJ1-3, with D uncertain. Per germline, CDR1 SEHNR and CDR2 FQNEAQ (reference sequence). The V end lost 1 base, the J end lost 2 bases, and 6 bases lay between the germline ends. This CDR3 spans 14 amino acids. The CDR3 region has the DNA TGTGCCAGCAGCTTAGGGGAGACTGGAAACACCATATATTTT. Translated, it gives CASSLGETGNTIYF.

The J gene is TRBJ2-3, the V gene TRBV6-4; a possible D gene is TRBD1 (7 bases). The CDR3 has 13 amino acids. Germline CDR1 MRHNA, CDR2 SNTAGT. V was trimmed by 6 bases and J by 6 bases, leaving 13 bases between them. The CDR3 spells CASRPGGSDTQYF. CDR3 DNA sequence: TGTGCCAGCAGACCAGGGGGGTCGGATACGCAGTATTTT.

V and J are TRBV6-2 or TRBV6-3 and TRBJ2-5, with D perhaps assigned TRBD1 or TRBD2 (6 bases each). The V end was cut by 3 bases, the J end by 6 bases, with 17 bases between. Germline V gene sequence: CDR1 MNHEY, CDR2 SVGEGT. CDR3 length equals 15 residues. CDR3 loop: CASSYGSGGGKTQYF. In nucleotides, the CDR3 is TGTGCCAGCAGTTATGGTAGCGGAGGGGGAAAGACCCAGTACTTC.

V usage is TRBV11-2 and J usage is TRBJ1-2; TRBD1 matches at 8 bases. CDR1 is SGHAT and CDR2 is FQNNGV in the germline V gene. The CDR3 totals 16 residues. Trimming cost V 5 bases and J 8 bases; bases outside gene matches: 16. CDR3 DNA sequence: TGTGCCAGCAGCCCGCTGGGGCAGGGGGCATTAAAGGGCTACACCTTC. Its translation: CASSPLGQGALKGYTF.

The chain couples TRBV12-3 or TRBV12-4 to TRBJ1-4; D gene unclear. V lost 5 bases and J lost 7, with 8 bases in between. The CDR3 is 12 amino acids. CDR3 loop: CASSKEAEKLFF. Here the CDR3 DNA reads TGTGCCAGCAGTAAAGAGGCTGAAAAACTGTTTTTT.

The V call is TRBV6-5, the J call TRBJ1-3; TRBD1 matches 8 bases. This CDR3 is 15 amino acids long. After removal of 8 bases from V and 0 bases from J, the junction contained 6 bases not matched to a gene. Looked up from germline, CDR1 is MNHEY and CDR2 is SVGAGI. As DNA, the CDR3 is TGTGCCAGCCAGGACAGGGAGCTCTCTGGAAACACCATATATTTT. This gives the protein CASQDRELSGNTIYF.